The present T cell receptor beta chain was sequenced within a study of blood T cell repertoires in COVID-19. The wider study: Sample material is recorded as cDNA or gDNA derived from T cells, B-cell-depleted T cells, or PBMCs.

Deletions cut 4 bases from V and 7 bases from J, with 10 bases between. Germline V CDR1 and CDR2: SQVTM, ANQGSEA. The CDR3 covers 11 residues. The repertoire was sequenced with immunoSEQ multiplex PCR; TCRdb's copy has only in-frame clones and lacks some. The sample records under 250,000 clones, roughly 85% being singletons. Sequenced material: peripheral blood. The sequence was obtained from a woman aged 35 to 49 with active or convalescent COVID-19. The chain carries TRBV29-1 and TRBJ1-1; possible D gene TRBD1, 6 bases. The CDR3 loop is CSVGGLNEAFF. The CDR3 DNA reads as TGCAGCGTTGGGGGGCTGAATGAAGCTTTCTTT.